Each of the 9 T cell receptor beta chains below was sequenced from the same sample in a study of blood T cell repertoires in COVID-19. Produced via immunoSEQ multiplex PCR; TCRdb's table is partial and in-frame only. Here the sample spans 300,000 to 350,000 clones, 70% to 90% being singletons. The sequenced sample was PBMCs or T cells enriched from blood (not recorded which). The receptors were gathered from a man aged 30 to 39 who had recovered from COVID-19.

The table lists this clone with a few counts. The rearrangement uses TRBV18 and TRBJ2-7; D unresolved. This CDR3 spans 15 amino acids. Trimming removed 3 bases at V and 2 bases at J, with 14 bases between. Per germline, CDR1 KGHSH and CDR2 LQKENI. CDR3 residues: CASSPTIVTTYEQYF. In DNA, the CDR3 is TGTGCCAGCTCACCTACTATAGTTACGACCTACGAGCAGTACTTC.

The chain has TRBV10-1 and TRBJ2-7; D is unclear. V was shortened by 8 bases and J by 0 bases, with 14 bases between the two germline ends. Germline V lookup: CDR1 WNHNN, CDR2 SYGVQD (reference sequence). This CDR3 contains 14 residues. The CDR3 loop reads CASVPRLYSYEQYF. DNA for the CDR3: TGCGCCAGCGTACCCAGGCTGTACTCCTACGAGCAGTACTTC.

This clone came up once. The chain has TRBV30 and TRBJ2-3; TRBD2 is a possible D gene (7 bases). In germline, CDR1 is GTSNPN, CDR2 SVGIG (reference sequence). This CDR3 spans 14 amino acids. The V end was cut by 4 bases, the J end by 7 bases, with 18 bases between. CDR3 sequence reads: CAWTPGGIVHTQYF. CDR3 DNA: TGTGCCTGGACCCCGGGGGGCATTGTCCATACGCAGTATTTT.

The rearrangement joins TRBV9 to TRBJ2-2; D call uncertain. This CDR3 is built from 15 residues. V was clipped by 5 bases and J by 5 bases, with 16 bases between them. In germline, CDR1 is SGDLS, CDR2 YYNGEE. CDR3 sequence: CASSDPRSMTGELFF. The CDR3 coding sequence is TGTGCCAGCAGTGATCCCCGGTCCATGACCGGGGAGCTGTTTTTT.

This clone has a handful of counts. This chain joins TRBV11-2 and TRBJ1-4, with 7 bases aligning to TRBD1. The CDR3 sequence is 14 residues long. V lost 5 bases and J lost 7; bases outside the gene matches: 7. Germline assignment: CDR1 SGHAT and CDR2 FQNNGV. The DNA for the CDR3 is TGTGCCAGCAGCCGACAGGGAGACGTTGAAAAACTGTTTTTT. This sequence encodes CASSRQGDVEKLFF.

The CDR3 bases are TGTGCCAGCAGTTCAACTCCAGGGTTGCCCCTCCACTTT. Protein product: CASSSTPGLPLHF. This sequence joins TRBV7-3 and TRBJ1-6; D is perhaps TRBD1 (5 bases). Germline CDR1 SGHTA, CDR2 FQGTGA. The germline V and J ends were trimmed by 6 bases and 13 bases, with 16 bases remaining between them. The CDR3 totals 13 residues.

This clone has just one count. The V gene is TRBV24-1, the J gene TRBJ2-7; 8 bases agree with TRBD1. CDR1 is KGHDR and CDR2 is SFDVKD in the germline V gene. V was pared by 3 bases and J by 2 bases, with 5 bases of the junction left unmatched. The CDR3 runs 15 residues. The chain's CDR3 is CATSDPRTGTYEQYF. CDR3 DNA sequence: TGTGCCACCAGTGATCCCCGGACAGGGACCTACGAGCAGTACTTC.

V gene TRBV27 combines with J gene TRBJ1-5, with 7 bases aligning to TRBD1. In germline, CDR1 is MNHEY, CDR2 SMNVEV (reference sequence). V gave up 2 bases and J gave up 4 bases; unmatched junction bases: 11. This CDR3 spans 17 amino acids. CDR3 loop: CASSLRYSGTENQPQHF. In DNA, the CDR3 is TGTGCCAGCAGTTTACGCTATTCCGGGACAGAGAATCAGCCCCAGCATTTT.

This clone has only one observation. A junction boundary mismatches the germline segment, possibly from a read error. The genes are TRBV11-1 and TRBJ2-1; possible D gene TRBD1, 7 bases. The CDR3 length is 11 residues. Germline V lookup: CDR1 SGHAT, CDR2 FQDESV (reference sequence). The CDR3, as DNA: TGTGCCAGCAGCTCCAGGGGGGCCCAGGTCTTC. Its translation is CASSSRGAQVF.